This entry is about one T cell receptor beta chain. Its antigen is not identified. The data were taken from a study of T cells in Graves' hyperthyroidism and ophthalmopathy. Study-wide points: Most thyroid-expanded clonotypes above 0.001 were also found in blood.

This CDR3 is built from 15 residues. The trim removed 4 bases at V and 5 bases at J, leaving 6 bases unmatched. TCR beta CDR3 regions were amplified from RNA. The TCR CDR3 first-round RT-PCR relied on the HTBI primer set. TCRdb reprocessed the multiplex PCR reads with MiXCR, giving one entry per CDR3 protein. The table records about 400,000 distinct CDR3 sequences, approximately 15% of them present only once. In patients aged 18 to 65, hyperthyroidism was newly diagnosed, with duration under 2 months. Sample: blood. The clonotype was recovered from a woman between 18 and 29 years old with Graves' hyperthyroidism that later progressed to Graves' ophthalmopathy. The chain employs TRBV12-3 or TRBV12-4 and TRBJ2-2; 8 bases align to TRBD2. As DNA, the CDR3 is TGTGCCAGCAGTTACTCGGGAGGGAGTACCGGGGAGCTGTTTTTT. Protein: CASSYSGGSTGELFF.